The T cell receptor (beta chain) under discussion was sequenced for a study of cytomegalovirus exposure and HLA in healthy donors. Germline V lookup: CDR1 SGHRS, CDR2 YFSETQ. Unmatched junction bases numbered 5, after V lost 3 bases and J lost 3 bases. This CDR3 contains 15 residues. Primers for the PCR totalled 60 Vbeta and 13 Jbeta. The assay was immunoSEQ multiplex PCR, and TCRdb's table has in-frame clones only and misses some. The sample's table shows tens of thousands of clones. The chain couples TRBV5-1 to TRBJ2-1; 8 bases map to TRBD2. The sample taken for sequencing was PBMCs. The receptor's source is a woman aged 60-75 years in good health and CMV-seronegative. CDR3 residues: CASSWPGTSYNEQFF. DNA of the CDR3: TGCGCCAGCAGCTGGCCCGGGACTAGCTACAATGAGCAGTTCTTC.